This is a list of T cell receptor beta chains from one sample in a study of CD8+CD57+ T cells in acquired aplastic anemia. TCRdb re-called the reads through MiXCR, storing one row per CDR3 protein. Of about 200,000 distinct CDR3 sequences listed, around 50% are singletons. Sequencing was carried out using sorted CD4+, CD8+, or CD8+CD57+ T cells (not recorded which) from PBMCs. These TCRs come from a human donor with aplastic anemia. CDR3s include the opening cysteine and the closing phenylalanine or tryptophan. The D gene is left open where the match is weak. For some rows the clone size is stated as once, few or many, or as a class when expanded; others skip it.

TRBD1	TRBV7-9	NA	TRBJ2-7	TGTGCCAGCAGCTCAAGACAGGGGGCCTACGAGCAGTACTTC	CASSSRQGAYEQYF
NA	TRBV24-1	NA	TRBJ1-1	TGTGCCACCAGTAAGGGGTTTAACACTGAAGCTTTCTTT	CATSKGFNTEAFF
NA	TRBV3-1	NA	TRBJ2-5	TGTGCCAGCAGCCAAGAAAGGGCCCGGGTGGGGTACTTC	CASSQERARVGYF
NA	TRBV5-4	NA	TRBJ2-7	TGTGCCAGCAGCCAGTCTCCTTCCTACGAACAGTACTTC	CASSQSPSYEQYF
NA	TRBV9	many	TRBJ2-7	TGTGCCAGCAGCACCCGGGACGTTACCTCCTACGAGCAGTACTTC	CASSTRDVTSYEQYF
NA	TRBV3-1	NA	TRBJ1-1	TGTGCCAGCAGCCAAGATGGGGCAGGCGGACGCGCTGAAGCTTTCTTT	CASSQDGAGGRAEAFF
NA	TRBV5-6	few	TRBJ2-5	TGTGCCAGCAGCTCCGGGAGTCTGAAGACCCAGTACTTC	CASSSGSLKTQYF
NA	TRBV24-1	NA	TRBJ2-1	TGTGCCAGCAGTCAGACCCGGACTGAGCAGTTCTTC	CASSQTRTEQFF
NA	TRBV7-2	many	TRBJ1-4	TGTGCCAGCAGGCATGGAGGGGCAGCGATTTCTAATGAAAAACTGTTTTTT	CASRHGGAAISNEKLFF
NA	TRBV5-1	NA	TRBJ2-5	TGCGCCAGCGGCTTAGCGGCCCCGTTCCAAGAGACTCAGTACTTC	CASGLAAPFQETQYF